Listed below are T cell receptor beta chains from one sample, sequenced in a study of T cells in narcolepsy. Measured with immunoSEQ multiplex PCR; TCRdb has only the in-frame clones, and not every one. The sample shows about 30,000 clones, less than 90% of them seen only once. The sequencing sample was made of CD45RA- memory CD4+ T cells from PBMCs. The receptors derive from a human donor with narcolepsy. Each CDR3 is given with its conserved first and last residue. The order of the fields is clone size, V gene, D gene, J gene, CDR3 protein, CDR3 DNA. A D gene is named only where the DNA matches it firmly. Not all rows give a size; the values are once, few, many and, for expanded clones, a class.

NA	TRBV5-4	TRBD2	TRBJ2-7	CASSPRSAGGEEQYF	TGTGCCAGCAGCCCCAGATCGGCGGGGGGAGAAGAGCAGTACTTC
NA	TRBV5-4	NA	TRBJ2-1	CASSLGPSDNEQFF	TGTGCCAGCAGCTTGGGGCCGTCGGACAATGAGCAGTTCTTC
NA	TRBV6-1	TRBD1	TRBJ2-1	CASGTGVYNEQFF	TGTGCCAGCGGGACAGGGGTCTACAATGAGCAGTTCTTC
once	TRBV2	NA	TRBJ2-2	CATRLSGQTTGELFF	TGTGCCACCCGTCTAAGCGGACAGACCACCGGGGAGCTGTTTTTT
NA	TRBV18	NA	TRBJ2-5	CASSPPVQTETQYF	TGTGCCAGCTCACCACCAGTACAGACAGAGACCCAGTACTTC
NA	TRBV30	NA	TRBJ1-1	CAWYRVGTEAFF	TGTGCCTGGTATAGGGTGGGCACTGAAGCTTTCTTT
few	TRBV4-1	NA	TRBJ1-6	CASSQESAQKNSPLHF	TGCGCCAGCAGCCAAGAATCCGCACAGAAAAATTCACCCCTCCACTTT
NA	TRBV5-6	NA	TRBJ1-1	CASSFGMNTEAFF	TGTGCCAGCAGCTTCGGAATGAACACTGAAGCTTTCTTT
NA	TRBV19	TRBD1	TRBJ2-5	CASSPRRGRGRQEQYF	TGTGCCAGTAGCCCTAGACGTGGCAGGGGGCGTCAAGAGCAGTACTTC
NA	TRBV9	NA	TRBJ1-2	CASSSFLQGSANYGYTF	TGTGCCAGCAGCAGCTTTTTACAGGGCTCAGCTAACTATGGCTACACCTTC
NA	TRBV5-5	TRBD1	TRBJ2-7	CASSLGQGPYEQYF	TGTGCCAGCAGCCTGGGACAGGGTCCCTACGAGCAGTACTTC
NA	TRBV7-9	NA	TRBJ1-5	CASGPGLGNQPQHF	TGTGCCAGCGGGCCGGGGCTGGGCAATCAGCCCCAGCATTTT
few	TRBV2	NA	TRBJ1-4	CASNGDNEKLFF	TGTGCCAGCAATGGGGATAATGAAAAACTGTTTTTT
NA	TRBV9	NA	TRBJ2-2	CASSPPVGELFF	TGTGCCAGCAGCCCCCCTGTCGGGGAGCTGTTTTTT
once	TRBV2	TRBD1	TRBJ2-7	CASSQGGIYYEQYF	TGTGCCAGCAGTCAAGGGGGCATATACTACGAGCAGTACTTC
NA	TRBV7-3	NA	TRBJ2-5	CASSLTGGETQYF	TGTGCCAGCAGCTTAACTGGGGGGGAGACCCAGTACTTC
once	TRBV6-5	NA	TRBJ1-1	CASSHGGNTEAFF	TGTGCCAGCAGCCATGGGGGGAACACTGAAGCTTTCTTT
NA	TRBV29-1	NA	TRBJ1-2	CSVQGGTYGYTF	TGCAGCGTACAGGGAGGGACTTATGGCTACACCTTC
NA	TRBV7-2	TRBD2	TRBJ2-5	CASSKLAGDQETQYF	TGTGCCAGCAGCAAACTAGCGGGGGACCAAGAGACCCAGTACTTC
NA	TRBV28	NA	TRBJ1-6	CASSPSQASSYNSPLHF	TGTGCCAGCAGTCCCTCACAGGCCAGCTCCTATAATTCACCCCTCCACTTT
NA	TRBV13	NA	TRBJ2-2	CASSGFQTLNTGELFF	TGTGCCAGCAGCGGCTTCCAAACCCTCAACACCGGGGAGCTGTTTTTT
NA	TRBV5-1	NA	TRBJ1-5	CASSWGAGGNQPQHF	TGCGCCAGCAGCTGGGGAGCAGGGGGCAATCAGCCCCAGCATTTT
NA	TRBV19	NA	TRBJ1-5	CASSFRQQHQPQHF	TGTGCCAGTAGTTTCAGACAGCAACATCAGCCCCAGCATTTT
NA	TRBV25-1	NA	TRBJ2-5	CASSEMVGAGETQYF	TGTGCCAGCAGTGAAATGGTAGGGGCGGGGGAGACCCAGTACTTC
NA	TRBV28	TRBD1	TRBJ2-3	CASSPVGQGTDTQYF	TGTGCCAGCAGTCCCGTGGGACAGGGGACAGATACGCAGTATTTT
NA	TRBV6-1	NA	TRBJ2-7	CASSEPGYEQYF	TGTGCCAGCAGTGAACCAGGCTACGAGCAGTACTTC
NA	TRBV6-1	NA	TRBJ1-2	CASNSPGGNLYGYTF	TGTGCCAGCAACTCCCCTGGAGGGAACCTCTATGGCTACACCTTC
once	TRBV7-8	TRBD2	TRBJ2-2	CASSLLAVNTGELFF	TGTGCCAGCAGCTTACTAGCGGTTAACACCGGGGAGCTGTTTTTT
NA	TRBV6-4	TRBD1	TRBJ1-2	CASSDSRRGRGQGGYTF	TGTGCCAGCAGTGACTCGAGGCGCGGCAGGGGGCAGGGTGGCTACACCTTC
NA	TRBV4-1	NA	TRBJ1-2	CASSQGDAGVYGYTF	TGCGCCAGCAGCCAAGGAGATGCAGGGGTCTATGGCTACACCTTC
NA	TRBV6-5	TRBD1	TRBJ1-2	CASRNRGPGYGYTF	TGTGCCAGCAGGAACAGGGGCCCGGGCTATGGCTACACCTTC
NA	TRBV7-9	NA	TRBJ2-1	CASSLGLGAYNEQFF	TGTGCCAGCAGCTTAGGGCTGGGGGCTTACAATGAGCAGTTCTTC